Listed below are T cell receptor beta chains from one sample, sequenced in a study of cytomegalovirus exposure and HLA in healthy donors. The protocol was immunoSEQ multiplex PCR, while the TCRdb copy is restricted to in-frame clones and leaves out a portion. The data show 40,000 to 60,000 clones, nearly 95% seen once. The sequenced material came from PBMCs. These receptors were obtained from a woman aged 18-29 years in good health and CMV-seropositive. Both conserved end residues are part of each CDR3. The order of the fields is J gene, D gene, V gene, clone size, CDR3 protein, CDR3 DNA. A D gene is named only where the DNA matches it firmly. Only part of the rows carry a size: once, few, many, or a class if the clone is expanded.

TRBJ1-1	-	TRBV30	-	CAAQRQGSYGTEAFF	TGTGCCGCCCAGAGGCAGGGTTCGTATGGCACTGAAGCTTTCTTT
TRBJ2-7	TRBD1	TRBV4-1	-	CASRRQGLGSYEQYF	TGCGCCAGCAGAAGACAGGGGCTTGGGAGCTACGAGCAGTACTTC
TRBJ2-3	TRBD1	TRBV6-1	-	CASSVSIGTGEAWTQYF	TGTGCCAGCAGTGTATCGATCGGGACAGGGGAAGCTTGGACGCAGTATTTT
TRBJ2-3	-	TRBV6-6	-	CASSYGGTSTDTQYF	TGTGCCAGCAGTTATGGCGGAACTAGCACAGATACGCAGTATTTT
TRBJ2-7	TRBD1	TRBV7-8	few	CASSFTGQGAYEQYF	TGTGCCAGCAGCTTCACGGGACAGGGGGCTTACGAGCAGTACTTC
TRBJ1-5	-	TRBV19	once	CASSIGGLNQPQHF	TGTGCCAGTAGTATAGGAGGTCTCAATCAGCCCCAGCATTTT
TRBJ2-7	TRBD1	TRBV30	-	CAWSWDSVSYEQYF	TGTGCCTGGAGTTGGGACAGTGTCTCCTACGAGCAGTACTTC
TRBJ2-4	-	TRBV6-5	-	CASSSAPGSLFYF	TGTGCCAGCAGTTCAGCACCGGGATCTCTCTTTTACTTC
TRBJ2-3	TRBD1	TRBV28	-	CASSSDRGLKDTQYF	TGTGCCAGCAGCAGTGACAGGGGGCTTAAAGATACGCAGTATTTT
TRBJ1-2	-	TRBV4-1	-	CASSQVGGKSNYGYTF	TGCGCCAGCAGCCAAGTAGGAGGGAAGAGTAACTATGGCTACACCTTC
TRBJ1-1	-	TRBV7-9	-	CASSFPPGRGTEAFF	TGTGCCAGCAGCTTCCCCCCTGGGCGGGGCACTGAAGCTTTCTTT
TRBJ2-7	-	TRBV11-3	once	CASSLVLSGTTWVEQYF	TGTGCCAGCAGCTTAGTCTTATCGGGAACCACTTGGGTGGAGCAGTACTTC
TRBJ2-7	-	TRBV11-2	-	CASSFSGTPSGEQYF	TGTGCCAGCAGCTTCTCCGGGACACCCTCCGGCGAGCAGTACTTC
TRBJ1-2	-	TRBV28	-	CASSPRGGLDYGYTF	TGTGCCAGCAGCCCAAGGGGGGGGTTGGACTATGGCTACACCTTC
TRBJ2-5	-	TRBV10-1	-	CASSPTGKETQYF	TGCGCCAGCAGCCCTACAGGGAAAGAGACCCAGTACTTC
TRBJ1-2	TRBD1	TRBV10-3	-	CAISESGDRGLGYTF	TGTGCCATCAGTGAGTCGGGGGACAGGGGGCTTGGCTACACCTTC
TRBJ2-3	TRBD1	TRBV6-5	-	CASSYWGQGWTDTQYF	TGTGCCAGCAGTTACTGGGGACAGGGGTGGACAGATACGCAGTATTTT
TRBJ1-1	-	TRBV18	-	CASSPRHSNTEAFF	TGTGCCAGCTCACCCAGACACTCGAACACTGAAGCTTTCTTT
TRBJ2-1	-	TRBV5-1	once	CASSIGGREQFF	TGCGCCAGCAGCATCGGAGGGCGTGAGCAGTTCTTC
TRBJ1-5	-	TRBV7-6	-	CASSLKIGQPQHF	TGTGCCAGCAGCCTAAAAATTGGTCAGCCCCAGCATTTT
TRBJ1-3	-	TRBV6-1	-	CASSSQGSGNTIYF	TGTGCCAGCAGTTCACAGGGTTCTGGAAACACCATATATTTT
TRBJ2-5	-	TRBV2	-	CASSGGLQETQYF	TGTGCCAGCAGTGGGGGACTCCAAGAGACCCAGTACTTC
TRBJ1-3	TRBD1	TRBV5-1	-	CASSLGTATGNTIYF	TGCGCCAGCAGCCTGGGGACAGCCACTGGAAACACCATATATTTT
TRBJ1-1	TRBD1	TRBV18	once	CASSPGTASWAFF	TGTGCCAGCTCGCCCGGGACAGCCTCCTGGGCTTTCTTT
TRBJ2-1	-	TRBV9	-	CASSVDRQGEQFF	TGTGCCAGCAGCGTAGATAGGCAGGGCGAGCAGTTCTTC
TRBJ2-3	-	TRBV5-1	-	CASSLGPSTDTQYF	TGCGCCAGCAGCTTGGGGCCTAGCACAGATACGCAGTATTTT
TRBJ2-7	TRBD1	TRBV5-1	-	CASSLLETGTGEQYF	TGCGCCAGCAGCTTGTTGGAGACAGGGACGGGAGAGCAGTACTTC
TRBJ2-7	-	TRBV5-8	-	CASSQDGGDSSYEQYF	TGTGCCAGCAGCCAAGATGGGGGCGACAGCTCCTACGAGCAGTACTTC
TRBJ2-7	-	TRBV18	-	CASSPYRGAGEQYF	TGTGCCAGCTCACCATACAGGGGCGCGGGAGAGCAGTACTTC
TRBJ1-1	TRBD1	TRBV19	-	CASSPPAGGAVNTEAFF	TGTGCCAGTAGTCCCCCGGCAGGGGGCGCGGTGAACACTGAAGCTTTCTTT
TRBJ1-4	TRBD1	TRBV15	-	CATAQGGEVEKLFF	TGTGCCACGGCACAGGGGGGCGAGGTAGAAAAACTGTTTTTT
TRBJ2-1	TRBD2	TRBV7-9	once	CASSPTSGRAAEQFF	TGTGCCAGCAGCCCGACTAGCGGGAGGGCCGCTGAGCAGTTCTTC
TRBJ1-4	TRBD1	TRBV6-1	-	CASREGRGANEKLFF	TGTGCCAGCCGTGAGGGCAGGGGGGCTAATGAAAAACTGTTTTTT
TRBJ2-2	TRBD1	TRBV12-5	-	CASGLVKGAGGLSGTGELFF	TGTGCTAGTGGTTTGGTAAAAGGGGCAGGGGGCCTGTCTGGCACCGGGGAGCTGTTTTTT
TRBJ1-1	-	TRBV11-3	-	CASSSSGGPTEAFF	TGTGCCAGCAGCTCGTCGGGGGGCCCCACTGAAGCTTTCTTT
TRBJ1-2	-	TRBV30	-	CAWSLRQDSSYGYTF	TGTGCCTGGAGTCTCAGACAGGACTCTTCTTATGGCTACACCTTC
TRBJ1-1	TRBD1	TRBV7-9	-	CASSLGGQMNTEAFF	TGTGCCAGCAGCTTAGGGGGACAGATGAACACTGAAGCTTTCTTT
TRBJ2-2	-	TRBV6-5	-	CASRLYSTGELFF	TGTGCCAGCAGGCTTTATAGCACCGGGGAGCTGTTTTTT
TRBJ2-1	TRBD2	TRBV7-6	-	CASSLGLAGGAGSYNEQFF	TGTGCCAGCAGCTTAGGACTAGCGGGAGGGGCGGGCTCCTACAATGAGCAGTTCTTC
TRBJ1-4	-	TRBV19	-	CASSRDNNEKLFF	TGTGCCAGTAGCCGGGACAATAATGAAAAACTGTTTTTT
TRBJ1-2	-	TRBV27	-	CASALFSSYGYTF	TGTGCCAGCGCCCTTTTTAGTAGCTATGGCTACACCTTC
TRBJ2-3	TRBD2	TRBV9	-	CASSVAGLAGGSDTQYF	TGTGCCAGCAGCGTAGCAGGACTAGCGGGAGGGTCAGATACGCAGTATTTT
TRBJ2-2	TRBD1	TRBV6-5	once	CASSYGQGAPGELFF	TGTGCCAGCAGTTACGGACAGGGGGCGCCCGGGGAGCTGTTTTTT
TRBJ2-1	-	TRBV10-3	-	CAISEELSNEQFF	TGTGCCATCAGTGAGGAGCTAAGCAATGAGCAGTTCTTC
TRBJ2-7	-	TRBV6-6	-	CASSLLYEQYF	TGTGCCAGCAGCCTACTCTACGAGCAGTACTTC
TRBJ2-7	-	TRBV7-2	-	CASSSLRDSSLQRYEQYF	TGTGCCAGCAGCTCCCTGAGGGACTCGAGTCTTCAGCGCTACGAGCAGTACTTC
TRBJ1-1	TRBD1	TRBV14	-	CASSQVQGLNTEAFF	TGTGCCAGCAGCCAAGTACAGGGGCTGAACACTGAAGCTTTCTTT
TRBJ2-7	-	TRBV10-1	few	CATGEVAGEQYF	TGCGCCACTGGTGAAGTGGCGGGAGAGCAGTACTTC
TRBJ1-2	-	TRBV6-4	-	CASSLTENYGYTF	TGTGCCAGCAGCTTAACAGAAAACTATGGCTACACCTTC
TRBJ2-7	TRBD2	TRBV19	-	CASSIGGTSGYEQYF	TGTGCCAGTAGTATCGGGGGGACTAGCGGCTACGAGCAGTACTTC
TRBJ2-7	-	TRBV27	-	CASSYGQSSYEQYF	TGTGCCAGCAGTTACGGACAGAGTTCCTACGAGCAGTACTTC
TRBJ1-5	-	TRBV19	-	CASSGRFSRGNQPQHF	TGTGCCAGTAGTGGGCGGTTTAGCAGGGGCAATCAGCCCCAGCATTTT
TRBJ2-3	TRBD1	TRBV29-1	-	CSVVDRESTDTQYF	TGCAGCGTTGTGGACAGGGAATCGACAGATACGCAGTATTTT
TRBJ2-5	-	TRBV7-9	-	CASSLGVYGETQYF	TGTGCCAGCAGCTTAGGGGTCTACGGGGAGACCCAGTACTTC
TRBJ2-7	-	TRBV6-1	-	CASSELSDTSYEQYF	TGTGCCAGCAGTGAACTTTCTGACACGTCCTACGAGCAGTACTTC